What follows are 18 T cell receptor beta chains derived from one specimen sequenced in a study of cytomegalovirus exposure and HLA in healthy donors. Both 60 Vbeta primers and 13 Jbeta primers went into the PCR. The assay was immunoSEQ multiplex PCR, and TCRdb's table has in-frame clones only and misses some. The listing contains over 45,000 clones. Sequencing input: PBMCs. These receptors were obtained from a woman between 18 and 30 years old in good health and CMV-seronegative.

This chain connects TRBV5-6 to TRBJ1-6; D remains unclear. This CDR3 is built from 14 residues. Germline V gives CDR1 SGHDT, CDR2 YYEEEE. The V end was cut by 0 bases, the J end by 10 bases, with 11 bases between. The CDR3 DNA is TGTGCCAGCAGCTTGGCCGGCAGGCAGTCACCCCTCCACTTT. Its protein is CASSLAGRQSPLHF.

Concerning this clone: Other DNA sequences in the same sample also yield this CDR3. The chain is built from TRBV5-1 and TRBJ1-5; D may be TRBD1 (6 bases). V was shortened by 0 bases and J by 0 bases, with 7 bases between the two germline ends. CDR3 size: 15 residues. The germline gives CDR1 SGHRS, CDR2 YFSETQ. The CDR3 DNA follows: TGCGCCAGCAGCTTGGCAGGGGTTAGCAATCAGCCCCAGCATTTT. Amino acids: CASSLAGVSNQPQHF.

The chain links TRBV6-1 to TRBJ1-4; D is unclear. The CDR3 loop spans 15 amino acids. V lost 4 bases and J 10 bases, leaving 19 bases between the germline ends. Germline CDR1 and CDR2: MNHNS and SASEGT. The CDR3 DNA reads as TGTGCCAGCAGTGTGGTAGGCAGGCTCGCGGGAAAACTGTTTTTT. The encoded protein is CASSVVGRLAGKLFF.

V and J are TRBV5-1 and TRBJ1-2, with 9 bases identical to TRBD1. J lost 4 bases, V lost 4 bases, and 8 bases had no gene match. The CDR3 has 15 amino acids. CDR1 SGHRS and CDR2 YFSETQ come from the germline V gene. Here the CDR3 reads CASSTDRGKVYGYTF. In DNA, the CDR3 is TGCGCCAGCAGCACCGACAGGGGGAAGGTCTATGGCTACACCTTC.

The chain couples TRBV7-8 to TRBJ1-2; the match to TRBD1 covers 7 bases. The trim removed 1 base at V and 3 bases at J, leaving 2 bases unmatched. This CDR3 comprises 14 residues. Germline loops: CDR1 SGHVS, CDR2 FQNEAQ. The CDR3 DNA reads as TGTGCCAGCAGCTTAGTAGACAGGGACTATGGCTACACCTTC. Amino acids: CASSLVDRDYGYTF. The whole variable domain, filled in from reference TRBV7-8 and TRBJ1-2, reads GAGVSQSPRYKVAKRGQDVALRCDPISGHVSLFWYQQALGQGPEFLTYFQNEAQLDKSGLPSDRFFAERPEGSVSTLKIQRTQQEDSAVYLCASSLVDRDYGYTFGSGTRLTVV.

This rearrangement joins TRBV10-3 to TRBJ2-7; 15 bases are shared with TRBD2. CDR1 and CDR2 from the germline V gene are ENHRY and SYGVKD. The V segment lost 0 bases and the J segment 2 bases; nucleotides outside the gene matches: 14. The CDR3 consists of 21 residues. CDR3 in amino acids: CAISESAGVGTSGGSPYEQYF. The DNA of the CDR3 is TGTGCCATCAGTGAGTCCGCGGGGGTTGGGACTAGCGGGGGGTCCCCCTACGAGCAGTACTTC.

The chain links TRBV30 to TRBJ2-1, with 9 bases identical to TRBD1. The germline V gene has CDR1 GTSNPN and CDR2 SVGIG (reference sequence). V dropped 1 base and J dropped 4; count of bases not matched to a gene: 5. The CDR3 sequence is 15 residues long. The CDR3 protein is CAWSALGTGYNEQFF. The CDR3 region has the DNA TGTGCCTGGAGTGCCCTCGGGACAGGGTACAATGAGCAGTTCTTC.

This sequence joins TRBV2 and TRBJ2-5, with 7 bases identical to TRBD1. Germline-derived CDR1 and CDR2 are SNHLY and FYNNEI. With V trimmed by 5 bases and J by 6 bases, 3 bases remained unmatched. The CDR3 has 12 amino acids. In DNA, the CDR3 is TGTGCCAGCAGTCGACAGGGTCAGACCCAGTACTTC. Residues: CASSRQGQTQYF.

The V call is TRBV7-8, the J call TRBJ2-2; TRBD1 is a possible D gene (6 bases). In germline, CDR1 is SGHVS, CDR2 FQNEAQ. The germline V and J ends were trimmed by 6 bases and 5 bases, with 10 bases remaining between them. CDR3 size: 13 residues. CDR3 nucleotides: TGTGCCAGCAGTACAGGGTGGACCGGGGAGCTGTTTTTT. Translated: CASSTGWTGELFF.

This chain links TRBV6-4 with TRBJ2-2, with D perhaps matching TRBD1 (6 bases). The CDR3 spans 13 residues. The germline V gene has CDR1 MRHNA and CDR2 SNTAGT. Trimming removed 6 bases from V and 2 bases from J, with 7 bases in between. The CDR3 region has the DNA TGTGCCAGCAGCGGGACAAACACCGGGGAGCTGTTTTTT. Protein sequence: CASSGTNTGELFF.

CDR3 bases: TGTGCCAGCACCCACGGGGACAGGGTCTACACCTTC. This encodes CASTHGDRVYTF. This chain connects TRBV6-6 to TRBJ1-2; TRBD1 aligns across 9 bases. The germline gives CDR1 MNHNY, CDR2 SVGAGI (reference sequence). Trimming cost V 7 bases and J 10 bases; bases outside gene matches: 7. This CDR3 is built from 12 residues.

This rearrangement joins TRBV30 to TRBJ2-2; a possible D gene is TRBD2 (6 bases). Germline loops: CDR1 GTSNPN, CDR2 SVGIG (reference sequence). This CDR3 is built from 14 residues. Trimming removed 2 bases at V and 3 bases at J, with 10 bases between. The CDR3 coding sequence is TGTGCCTGGAGTCGGGGGATAGACACCGGGGAGCTGTTTTTT. Residues: CAWSRGIDTGELFF.

The CDR3 DNA follows: TGTGCCAGCAGCCCACGGACTAGCTCTGCCTACGAGCAGTACTTC. Translated, it gives CASSPRTSSAYEQYF. This chain uses TRBV4-2 with TRBJ2-7; 8 positions agree with TRBD2. From germline, CDR1 is LGHNA and CDR2 YNFKEQ. CDR3 length: 15 amino acids. V was pared by 4 bases and J by 2 bases, with 7 bases of the junction left unmatched.

The CDR3 DNA is TGTGCCAGCAATTTCGGGGGCACAGATACGCAGTATTTT. Translation gives CASNFGGTDTQYF. The chain uses TRBV6-1 and TRBJ2-3, with a tentative D call TRBD2 (5 bases). Trimming took 7 bases from V and 1 from J, leaving 9 bases between them. Germline CDR1 MNHNS, CDR2 SASEGT. The CDR3 contains 13 residues.

The CDR3 DNA sequence: TGTGCCAGCAGCCGGGGGCGACAGGGATTAGGTGAAGCTTTCTTT. It encodes CASSRGRQGLGEAFF. This rearrangement joins TRBV4-2 to TRBJ1-1; 7 nucleotides match TRBD1. Germline CDR1 reads LGHNA; CDR2 reads YNFKEQ. The CDR3 totals 15 residues. V was clipped by 4 bases and J by 7 bases; unmatched bases: 12.

Concerning this clone: This sample also contains other DNA sequences that code for the same CDR3. The chain combines TRBV30 with TRBJ1-1; possibly TRBD1 for D (6 bases). From germline, CDR1 is GTSNPN and CDR2 SVGIG (reference sequence). Trimming removed 0 bases from V and 1 base from J, with 6 bases in between. The CDR3 length is 13 residues. CDR3 sequence (DNA): TGTGCCTGGAGTGTAGGGGGGAACACTGAAGCTTTCTTT. As protein: CAWSVGGNTEAFF.

The chain combines TRBV2 with TRBJ1-4, with a weak D call TRBD1 (5 bases). Deletions cut 4 bases from V and 10 bases from J, with 13 bases between. CDR3 size: 13 residues. CDR1 is SNHLY, CDR2 FYNNEI, per germline. This CDR3 reads CASSVAGVAKLFF. CDR3 bases: TGTGCCAGCAGTGTTGCGGGGGTCGCAAAACTGTTTTTT.

This chain links TRBV6-5 with TRBJ1-2; tentatively, D is TRBD1 (6 bases). Germline V gene data show CDR1 as MNHEY and CDR2 as SVGAGI. The CDR3 length is 13 residues. Trimming stripped 4 bases from V and 3 bases from J, with 9 bases between. The DNA of the CDR3 is TGTGCCAGCAGTTCAGGGGATCACTATGGCTACACCTTC. This codes for CASSSGDHYGYTF.